The subject of this entry is one T cell receptor (beta chain). Antigen unknown. This entry belongs to a study of OX40 agonist ivuxolimab in advanced cancers. Study overall: The patients' treatment was ivuxolimab, an agonistic anti-OX40 (CD134) antibody. From 23 to 79 years was the age range, with a mean of roughly 59 years, and around 83% were male. One patient with hepatocellular carcinoma and two with cutaneous melanoma, three in all, had partial responses. Study-wide points: Also present in some nonresponders was a low level of normalized T-cell clonal expansion.

The repertoire was sequenced with immunoSEQ multiplex PCR; TCRdb's copy has only in-frame clones and lacks some. The data show some 70,000 clones, roughly 88% seen once. The V and J ends lost 3 bases and 5 bases respectively, with 14 bases between them. The germline V gene has CDR1 KGHSH and CDR2 LQKENI. The CDR3 spans 14 residues. The chain uses TRBV18 and TRBJ2-7; maybe TRBD2 (6 bases). The sample here was CD4+ or CD8+ T cells sorted from blood, taken in a trial of the OX40 agonist ivuxolimab. The clonotype was recovered from an adult with an advanced solid tumor such as melanoma, head and neck, liver or kidney cancer. The CDR3 sequence: CASSPAVREDEQYF. The DNA of the CDR3 is TGTGCCAGCTCACCGGCCGTCAGGGAGGACGAGCAGTACTTC.